This entry describes one TCR beta chain. The antigen is undetermined. The trim removed 2 bases at V and 3 bases at J, leaving 8 bases unmatched. The CDR3 has 16 residues. Per the germline V gene, CDR1 is MNHEY and CDR2 is SVGAGI. These data belong to a study of cytomegalovirus exposure and HLA in healthy donors. The data were produced by immunoSEQ multiplex PCR, yet TCRdb's version contains in-frame clones alone and is incomplete. This table has around 70,000 clones, 94% appearing once. Study results and limitations: Subsequent analysis found a tendency for first-cohort TCR clusters to co-occur within the 120 or so validation repertoires. Associated with cytomegalovirus, according to the listing, were 150 to 200 TCR beta chains. A few CMV-associated chains were confirmed in vitro to be specific for CMV antigens.

The chain combines TRBV6-5 with TRBJ2-5, with 8 bases identical to TRBD1. The TCR sequence derives from a man aged 18-30 years in good health and CMV-seropositive. The sample comprised PBMCs. CDR3 DNA: TGTGCCAGCAGTTACGCCGCAGGGGGCGCGGAAGAGACCCAGTACTTC. This gives the protein CASSYAAGGAEETQYF.